This T cell receptor beta chain was sequenced in a study of shared clonotypes between healthy human individuals. Turning to the study itself: Plates per donor: three CD4 naive, three CD4 memory, two CD8 naive, one CD8 memory.

Only Caucasian adults living in Nashville, Tennessee served as donors. J gave up 5 bases and V 0 bases, and 7 bases lay outside the gene matches. Germline V lookup: CDR1 LNHNV, CDR2 YYDKDF (reference sequence). CDR3 length equals 17 residues. In the original processing: Filtering differed since immunoSEQ provided only junctions, with no quality scores. Assay used: immunoSEQ multiplex PCR; TCRdb lists only in-frame clones, some missing. V and J calls and clone size follow that table, whereas D and trimming were derived from the DNA. The table has some 2,500,000 clones, under 95% seen once. The receptor's source is a man in his late teens or twenties in good health. Some clones in this sample may be carry-over from other donors' samples. Sequenced input: naive CD4+ T cells from PBMCs. Subset meaning: CD45RA+ positively selected. The chain employs TRBV15 and TRBJ1-5, with 10 bases matching TRBD1. The DNA of the CDR3 is TGTGCCACCAGCAGAGATGTGGGACAGGGGTCGTATCAGCCCCAGCATTTT. Its protein is CATSRDVGQGSYQPQHF.